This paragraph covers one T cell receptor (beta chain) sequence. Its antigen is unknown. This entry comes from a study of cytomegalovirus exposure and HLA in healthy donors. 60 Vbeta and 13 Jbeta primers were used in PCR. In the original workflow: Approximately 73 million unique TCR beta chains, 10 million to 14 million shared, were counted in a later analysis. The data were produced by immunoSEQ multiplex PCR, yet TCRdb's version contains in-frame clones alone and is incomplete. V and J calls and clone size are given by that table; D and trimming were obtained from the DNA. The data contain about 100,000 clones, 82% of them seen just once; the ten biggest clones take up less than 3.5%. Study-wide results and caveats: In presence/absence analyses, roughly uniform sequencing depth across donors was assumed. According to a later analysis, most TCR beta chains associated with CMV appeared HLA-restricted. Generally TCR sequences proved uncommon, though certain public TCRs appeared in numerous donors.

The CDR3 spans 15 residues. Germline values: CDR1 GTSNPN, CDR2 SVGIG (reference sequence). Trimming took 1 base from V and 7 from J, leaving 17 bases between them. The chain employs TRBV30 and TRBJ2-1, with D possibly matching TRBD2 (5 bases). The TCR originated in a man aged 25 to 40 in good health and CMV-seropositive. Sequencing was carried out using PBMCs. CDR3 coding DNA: TGTGCCTGGAGTGAGCTAGGCGGTACGGGGAATGAGCAGTTCTTC. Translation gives CAWSELGGTGNEQFF.